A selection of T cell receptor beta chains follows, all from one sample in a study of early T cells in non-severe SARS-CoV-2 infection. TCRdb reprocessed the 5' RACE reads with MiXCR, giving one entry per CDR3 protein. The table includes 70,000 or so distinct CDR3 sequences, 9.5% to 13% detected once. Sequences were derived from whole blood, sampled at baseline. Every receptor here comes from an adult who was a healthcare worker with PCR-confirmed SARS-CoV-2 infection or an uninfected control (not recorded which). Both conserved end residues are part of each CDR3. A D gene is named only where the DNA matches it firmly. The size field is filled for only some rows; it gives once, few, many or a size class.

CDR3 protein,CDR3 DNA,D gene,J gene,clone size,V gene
CSAGLPGVGENTEAFF,TGCAGTGCGGGGCTCCCAGGAGTCGGAGAGAACACTGAAGCTTTCTTT,NA,TRBJ1-1,few,TRBV20-1
CASSLSGSPNQPQHF,TGTGCCAGCAGTTTAAGCGGGAGTCCTAATCAGCCCCAGCATTTT,NA,TRBJ1-5,NA,TRBV12-3/TRBV12-4
CASSLAGNGPYEQYF,TGTGCCAGCAGTTTAGCAGGGAACGGACCCTACGAGCAGTACTTC,NA,TRBJ2-7,NA,TRBV12-3/TRBV12-4
CAIRPRDSVHGYTF,TGTGCCATCAGGCCCCGGGACAGCGTACATGGCTACACCTTC,TRBD1,TRBJ1-2,many,TRBV10-3
CASSPGDSGGDEQFF,TGTGCCAGCAGCCCCGGGGATAGCGGGGGGGATGAGCAGTTCTTC,TRBD2,TRBJ2-1,NA,TRBV14
CASSQGYGTHYEQYF,TGCGCCAGCAGCCAAGGATATGGGACTCATTACGAGCAGTACTTC,NA,TRBJ2-7,few,TRBV4-3
CASRTDMAGGELFF,TGTGCCAGCAGGACGGATATGGCCGGCGGGGAGCTGTTTTTT,NA,TRBJ2-2,NA,TRBV11-3
CSGGRFGDYGYTF,TGCAGCGGAGGAAGATTCGGGGACTATGGCTACACCTTC,NA,TRBJ1-2,many,TRBV29-1
CASSLTSGGYEQYF,TGTGCCAGCAGCTTAACGTCAGGGGGCTACGAGCAGTACTTC,TRBD1,TRBJ2-7,NA,TRBV7-3
CAISDIPGRNTGELFF,TGTGCCATCAGTGATATCCCAGGGAGGAACACCGGGGAGCTGTTTTTT,NA,TRBJ2-2,few,TRBV10-3
CASSQLAWSYNEQFF,TGTGCCAGCAGCCAACTGGCCTGGTCCTACAATGAGCAGTTCTTC,NA,TRBJ2-1,NA,TRBV7-8
CSVGGQGEGYTF,TGCAGCGTGGGGGGACAGGGCGAAGGCTACACCTTC,TRBD1,TRBJ1-2,many,TRBV29-1
CASSQDGQGVREKLFF,TGCGCCAGCAGCCAAGATGGTCAGGGGGTAAGGGAAAAACTGTTTTTT,TRBD1,TRBJ1-4,NA,TRBV4-3
CASSSQVDTEAFF,TGCGCCAGCAGCTCGCAGGTGGACACTGAAGCTTTCTTT,NA,TRBJ1-1,NA,TRBV5-1
CASSQFYKEETQYF,TGTGCCAGCAGTCAATTCTACAAGGAAGAGACCCAGTACTTC,NA,TRBJ2-5,once,TRBV2
CATSRDASARLNYGYTF,TGTGCCACCAGCAGAGATGCATCGGCCCGCCTTAACTATGGCTACACCTTC,NA,TRBJ1-2,few,TRBV15
CASRGQVGVYEQYF,TGTGCCAGCAGAGGCCAGGTGGGGGTCTACGAGCAGTACTTC,NA,TRBJ2-7,NA,TRBV6-5
CASSQEYGGALWEQYF,TGTGCCAGCAGCCAAGAATATGGGGGGGCCCTCTGGGAGCAGTACTTC,NA,TRBJ2-7,many,TRBV4-2
CASGWGNQPQHF,TGTGCCAGTGGGTGGGGCAATCAGCCCCAGCATTTT,NA,TRBJ1-5,few,TRBV12-3/TRBV12-4
CSGRHSYNEQFF,TGCAGCGGCAGACACTCCTACAATGAGCAGTTCTTC,NA,TRBJ2-1,NA,TRBV29-1
CATGDREDEKLFF,TGTGCCACCGGGGACAGGGAGGATGAAAAACTGTTTTTT,TRBD1,TRBJ1-4,few,TRBV15
CSARAKGRSEAFF,TGCAGTGCTAGAGCTAAAGGACGGAGTGAAGCTTTCTTT,NA,TRBJ1-1,NA,TRBV20-1
CASSHSGGASTGELFF,TGTGCCAGCAGTCATAGCGGGGGGGCGAGCACCGGGGAGCTGTTTTTT,TRBD2,TRBJ2-2,many,TRBV27
CAWRPGHLYEQYF,TGTGCCTGGAGACCGGGACACCTCTACGAGCAGTACTTC,NA,TRBJ2-7,NA,TRBV30